A selection of T cell receptor beta chains follows, all from one sample in a study of T-cell memory formation after mild COVID-19. A single record per CDR3 protein comes from TCRdb applying MiXCR to the 5' RACE reads. The sample lists 500,000 to 550,000 distinct CDR3 sequences, 20% occurring once. Sequencing was performed on PBMCs or a T cell subset sorted from them (not recorded which). These receptors all come from an adult woman who had mild COVID-19 (a few samples of this study predate the infection). Cell type and time point are not known. The CDR3 runs from the conserved cysteine through the conserved F or W. The D gene is left open where the match is weak. The size of a clone is reported for some rows only, either as once, few or many, or as a class for expanded clones.

size | J | D | V | DNA | CDR3
. | TRBJ1-6 | TRBD1 | TRBV15 | TGTGCCACCAGCAGAGCGGGACAGGGCGTAGGTAATTCACCCCTCCACTTT | CATSRAGQGVGNSPLHF
few | TRBJ1-1 | TRBD1 | TRBV9 | TGTGCCAGCAGGGGAGACAGGGTAGCTGAAGCTTTCTTT | CASRGDRVAEAFF
. | TRBJ2-3 | . | TRBV12-3/TRBV12-4 | TGTGCCAGCAATTTCGGGGGCTCAGATACGCAGTATTTT | CASNFGGSDTQYF
. | TRBJ2-7 | . | TRBV19 | TGTGCCAGTAGTTCCAAACGAACCTACGAGCAGTACTTC | CASSSKRTYEQYF
. | TRBJ2-7 | TRBD2 | TRBV7-2 | TGTGCCAGCAGCACTAGCGGGACCTACGAGCAGTACTTC | CASSTSGTYEQYF
. | TRBJ2-5 | TRBD2 | TRBV6-6 | TGTGCCAGCAGACTGTGGACTAGCGGGGGGAGCATGGAGACCCAGTACTTC | CASRLWTSGGSMETQYF
. | TRBJ2-1 | TRBD2 | TRBV7-9 | TGTGCCAGCAGCTCAGAACCTCTAGCGGGTGACCCCAATGAGCAGTTCTTC | CASSSEPLAGDPNEQFF
few | TRBJ2-5 | . | TRBV20-1 | TGCAGTGCTAGTGTGGGGGAGACCCAGTACTTC | CSASVGETQYF
few | TRBJ2-3 | TRBD2 | TRBV29-1 | TGCAGCGTTGACGGGACTAGCAGTAGCACAGATACGCAGTATTTT | CSVDGTSSSTDTQYF
few | TRBJ2-1 | . | TRBV7-2 | TGTGCCAGCAGCTTAGCCATCAATGAGCAGTTCTTC | CASSLAINEQFF
few | TRBJ2-3 | TRBD1 | TRBV24-1 | TGTGCCACCAGTGATTGGGGACAGGGGGCGGATACGCAGTATTTT | CATSDWGQGADTQYF
. | TRBJ2-2 | . | TRBV7-2 | TGTGCCAGCAGCTCATTTTCTACCGGGGAGCTGTTTTTT | CASSSFSTGELFF
. | TRBJ1-6 | . | TRBV30 | TGTGCCTGGAGTGTAAGGGGCAGTCTCTATAATTCACCCCTCCACTTT | CAWSVRGSLYNSPLHF
. | TRBJ1-3 | . | TRBV25-1 | TGTGCCAGCAGTGAACCCCAGTCTGGAAACACCATATATTTT | CASSEPQSGNTIYF
. | TRBJ1-5 | . | TRBV30 | TGTGCCTGGAGTTCAAATAGCAATCAGCCCCAGCATTTT | CAWSSNSNQPQHF
. | TRBJ2-6 | TRBD1 | TRBV11-2 | TGTGCCAGCAGCCCGAGGACAGGGGCCATCTCTGGGGCCAACGTCCTGACTTTC | CASSPRTGAISGANVLTF